These 26 T cell receptor beta chains came from one sample sequenced in a study of T cells in Graves' hyperthyroidism and ophthalmopathy. RNA transcripts yielded amplified TCR beta CDR3 regions. Researchers ran a first-round RT-PCR on the TCR CDR3 using the HTBI primer set. A single record per CDR3 protein comes from TCRdb applying MiXCR to the multiplex PCR reads. The sample includes around 250,000 distinct CDR3 sequences, about a sixth of them seen just once. Specimen: blood. These receptors were taken from a young woman with Graves' ophthalmopathy.

This clonotype was detected many times. The chain carries TRBV28 and TRBJ1-6; 11 nucleotides line up with TRBD1. Losses at the gene ends were 5 bases for V and 7 bases for J; bases not matched to a gene: 4. CDR1 and CDR2 (germline): MDHEN, SYDVKM. The CDR3 length is 15 residues. CDR3 DNA: TGTGCCAGCAGTCCGGGACAGGGGGACAATTCACCCCTCCACTTT. As protein: CASSPGQGDNSPLHF.

This clonotype was recorded at least ten times. This chain links TRBV27 with TRBJ2-7, with 9 bases aligning to TRBD2. V lost 2 bases and J lost 2; bases outside the gene matches: 10. Germline V gives CDR1 MNHEY, CDR2 SMNVEV (reference sequence). The CDR3 is 17 residues long. This CDR3 is CASSLGPPASGAYEQYF. As DNA, the CDR3 is TGTGCCAGCAGTTTAGGCCCCCCGGCTAGCGGGGCCTACGAGCAGTACTTC.

This clonotype showed up just a few times. The CDR3 sequence is CASSLRGQGTQKIEAFF. CDR3 DNA: TGTGCCAGCAGCTTACGCGGACAGGGAACTCAGAAAATCGAAGCTTTCTTT. The chain carries TRBV5-5 and TRBJ1-1, with 8 bases that match TRBD1. The CDR3 totals 17 residues. The junction had 17 bases not matched to a gene; V was cut back by 2 bases and J by 8 bases. Germline-derived CDR1 and CDR2 are SGHKS and YYEKEE (reference sequence).

This clonotype was seen at least ten times. The chain combines TRBV7-9 with TRBJ2-1; 9 bases line up with TRBD2. Trimming took 1 base from V and 5 from J; bases not matched to a gene: 6. The CDR3 runs 16 residues. CDR1 and CDR2 from the germline V gene are SEHNR and FQNEAQ (reference sequence). In DNA form, the CDR3 reads TGTGCCAGCAGCTTAGTAGCCAGCGGGGGGCACAATGAGCAGTTCTTC. This encodes CASSLVASGGHNEQFF.

This chain links TRBV7-3 with TRBJ2-1; 9 bases match TRBD2. J was trimmed by 4 bases and V by 4 bases; bases with no gene match: 8. The CDR3 totals 16 residues. Germline V gene sequence: CDR1 SGHTA, CDR2 FQGTGA. The chain's CDR3 is CASSSTGGGVYNEQFF. The CDR3 bases are TGTGCCAGCAGCTCCACCGGCGGGGGGGTATACAATGAGCAGTTCTTC. Supplemented by reference TRBV7-3 and TRBJ2-1, the full variable domain reads GAGVSQTPSNKVTEKGKYVELRCDPISGHTALYWYRQSLGQGPEFLIYFQGTGAADDSGLPNDRFFAVRPEGSVSTLKIQRTERGDSAVYLCASSSTGGGVYNEQFFGPGTRLTVL.

This clonotype occurred many times. One end of the junction varies from germline; a read error may be responsible. The CDR3 region is CSAREARGEGQGTQYF. For the CDR3, the DNA is TGCAGTGCTAGAGAGGCTCGGGGGGAGGGCCAAGGGACCCAGTACTTC. This sequence joins TRBV20-1 and TRBJ2-5; 7 bases match TRBD2. This CDR3 contains 16 residues. Germline V CDR1 and CDR2: DFQATT, SNEGSKA (reference sequence).

This clonotype occurred many times. The V call is TRBV7-6, the J call TRBJ1-3; TRBD1 is a possible D gene (5 bases). This CDR3 comprises 16 residues. The ends were cut back, 5 bases at V and 5 bases at J, with 19 bases in the middle. The germline V gene encodes CDR1 SGHVS and CDR2 FNYEAQ. CDR3 nucleotides: TGTGCCAGCAGCAACTGGGACGGTAAAGAAAGAAACACCATATATTTT. This encodes CASSNWDGKERNTIYF. The full variable domain, rest sourced from reference TRBV7-6 and TRBJ1-3, is GAGVSQSPRYKVTKRGQDVALRCDPISGHVSLYWYRQALGQGPEFLTYFNYEAQQDKSGLPNDRFSAERPEGSISTLTIQRTEQRDSAMYRCASSNWDGKERNTIYFGEGSWLTVV.

In its sample, this clonotype was seen many times. The CDR3 loop is CSASPVNYGYTF. CDR3 nucleotides: TGCAGTGCCAGCCCCGTTAACTATGGCTACACCTTC. The rearrangement uses TRBV20-1 and TRBJ1-2; no definite D call. Between the trimmed V and J ends, which lost 6 bases and 1 base, there was a span of 9 bases. CDR3 length: 12 amino acids. Germline V gene data show CDR1 as DFQATT and CDR2 as SNEGSKA (reference sequence).

This clonotype was seen repeatedly, ten times or more. The rearrangement uses TRBV12-3 or TRBV12-4 and TRBJ1-6, with D unresolved. This CDR3 region has 16 residues. Between the trimmed V and J ends, which lost 6 bases and 9 bases, there was a span of 21 bases. As DNA, the CDR3 is TGTGCCAGCAGAACGGCCGGCCGGGCAGCGGGTTCACCCCTCCACTTT. Encoded protein: CASRTAGRAAGSPLHF.

This clonotype was seen repeatedly, ten times or more. CDR3 nucleotide sequence: TGTGCCAGCAGGTGGGGGTCCGGGGAGCTGTTTTTT. As protein: CASRWGSGELFF. The gene calls are TRBV6-1 and TRBJ2-2; perhaps D is TRBD1 or TRBD2 (5 bases each). The CDR3 totals 12 residues. Between the trimmed V and J ends, which lost 6 bases and 6 bases, there was a span of 8 bases. The germline V gene encodes CDR1 MNHNS and CDR2 SASEGT.

This clonotype was counted at least ten times. This chain uses TRBV2 with TRBJ2-5; D might be TRBD2 (6 bases). Germline CDR1 and CDR2: SNHLY and FYNNEI. The germline V and J ends were trimmed by 7 bases and 1 base, with 13 bases remaining between them. The CDR3 is 14 amino acids. Here the CDR3 DNA reads TGTGCCAGCACCTCCTCGACTAGCCAAGAGACCCAGTACTTC. As protein: CASTSSTSQETQYF.

This clonotype was picked up many times. The rearrangement uses TRBV10-3 and TRBJ2-7; weak D call: TRBD2 (5 bases). Germline CDR1 ENHRY, CDR2 SYGVKD. V lost 0 bases to trimming and J lost 0 bases, with 12 bases between them. The CDR3 sequence is 16 residues long. The CDR3 reads CAISESLTGSSYEQYF. The DNA for the CDR3 is TGTGCCATCAGTGAGTCGCTGACGGGAAGCTCCTACGAGCAGTACTTC.

This clonotype appeared many times. CDR3 amino acids: CASSQEGRGWTEAFF. For the CDR3, the DNA is TGCGCCAGCAGCCAAGAGGGCAGGGGATGGACTGAAGCTTTCTTT. The chain employs TRBV4-1 and TRBJ1-1, with D perhaps matching TRBD1 (6 bases). The V end lost 0 bases, the J end lost 5 bases, and 13 bases lay between the germline ends. The CDR3 has 15 residues. Germline CDR1 is MGHRA and CDR2 is YSYEKL.

About this clonotype itself: A much larger clone differs from this one at a single base, so this may be a read error. The chain combines TRBV5-6 with TRBJ1-1; D is ambiguous. V lost 4 bases and J 10 bases, leaving 14 bases between the germline ends. The CDR3 runs to 12 residues. Per the germline V gene, CDR1 is SGHDT and CDR2 is YYEEEE. The CDR3 loop reads CASSAGSGRAFF. The CDR3 nucleotides read TGTGCCAGCAGCGCGGGGTCGGGGAGAGCTTTCTTT.

This clonotype appeared many times. The chain uses TRBV7-9 and TRBJ2-1, with a weak D call TRBD2 (5 bases). This CDR3 has 14 residues. Germline values: CDR1 SEHNR, CDR2 FQNEAQ (reference sequence). The V end lost 2 bases, the J end lost 5 bases, and 10 bases lay between the germline ends. The CDR3 reads CASSLPDGNNEQFF. The CDR3 DNA follows: TGTGCCAGCAGCTTACCCGACGGGAACAATGAGCAGTTCTTC.

This clonotype was detected many times. The chain employs TRBV19 and TRBJ1-1, with a possible D match to TRBD1 (5 bases). V was cut by 7 bases and J by 0 bases, with 18 bases left in between. The germline CDR1 and CDR2 sequences are LNHDA and SQIVND (reference sequence). The CDR3 runs to 16 residues. This CDR3 is CASTFSRVGVNTEAFF. The CDR3 DNA reads as TGTGCCAGTACCTTCTCTAGAGTAGGGGTGAACACTGAAGCTTTCTTT.

In the case of this clonotype: This may arise from a read error, as a much more abundant clone is one base away. The J gene is TRBJ1-1, the V gene TRBV19; D ambiguous. The CDR3 has 14 residues. Germline-derived CDR1 and CDR2 are LNHDA and SQIVND (reference sequence). Trimming took 9 bases from V and 2 from J, leaving 16 bases between them. The CDR3 DNA follows: TGTGCCAGGCCCCGGACGGCGCGTAACACTGAAGCTTTCTTT. Its translation is CARPRTARNTEAFF.

This clonotype was seen repeatedly, ten times or more. In DNA, the CDR3 is TGTGCCAGCAGCTTAGCGTTACCGGGACAGGGCACAGATACGCAGTATTTT. It yields the protein CASSLALPGQGTDTQYF. This sequence joins TRBV7-8 and TRBJ2-3; 8 bases align to TRBD1. V lost 0 bases and J lost 1; bases outside the gene matches: 6. Germline V gives CDR1 SGHVS, CDR2 FQNEAQ. The CDR3 sequence is 17 residues long.

The chain recombines TRBV19 with TRBJ2-2; TRBD1 or TRBD2 may be the D gene (5 bases each). V shed 6 bases and J shed 5 bases, with 19 bases lying between them. The CDR3 spans 16 residues. CDR1 is LNHDA, CDR2 SQIVND, per germline (reference sequence). CDR3 in DNA: TGTGCCAGTAGGCCCAGGGAGCTTGGGGGTACCGGGGAGCTGTTTTTT. It is translated as CASRPRELGGTGELFF.

This clonotype was recorded many times. CDR3 nucleotides: TGTGCCAGCAGCCCCGCGACAGGGGAAGGCTACACCTTC. Protein product: CASSPATGEGYTF. The chain uses TRBV9 and TRBJ1-2; 8 nucleotides match TRBD1. Per germline, CDR1 SGDLS and CDR2 YYNGEE. V shed 4 bases and J 8 bases; nucleotides not matched to a gene: 7. The CDR3 is 13 amino acids.

There are many counts of this clonotype. The gene calls are TRBV7-2 and TRBJ2-7; D may be TRBD1 (6 bases). There are 16 residues in the CDR3. Germline assignment: CDR1 SGHTA and CDR2 FQGNSA. Trimming shortened V by 1 base and J by 0 bases, and 13 bases separated the two germline ends. The CDR3: CASSLDLDRSSYEQYF. Here the CDR3 DNA reads TGTGCCAGCAGCTTAGATTTAGACAGGAGCTCCTACGAGCAGTACTTC.

This clonotype was counted many times. V gene TRBV30 combines with J gene TRBJ1-1, with a tentative D call TRBD1 (5 bases). The V and J ends lost 2 bases and 4 bases respectively, with 8 bases between them. This CDR3 is built from 12 residues. Germline assignment: CDR1 GTSNPN and CDR2 SVGIG (reference sequence). The DNA of the CDR3 is TGTGCCTGGAGTCAGGGACCCACTGAAGCTTTCTTT. Protein sequence: CAWSQGPTEAFF.

Comments on this clonotype: One base away lies a much larger clone, so this may be a sequencing read error. This rearrangement joins TRBV12-3 or TRBV12-4 to TRBJ1-1; D gene unclear. The CDR3 has 12 amino acids. V lost 3 bases to trimming and J lost 0 bases, with 2 bases between them. Here the CDR3 DNA reads TGTGCCAGCAGTTTCGTGAACACTGAAGCTTTCTTT. It is translated as CASSFVNTEAFF.

This clonotype came up many times. The V gene is TRBV30, the J gene TRBJ1-1, with TRBD1 matching over 7 bases. V was clipped by 5 bases and J by 5 bases; unmatched bases: 11. In germline, CDR1 is GTSNPN, CDR2 SVGIG (reference sequence). The CDR3 is 14 amino acids. The CDR3 loop reads CAWERITGVTEAFF. In nucleotides, the CDR3 is TGTGCCTGGGAGAGAATTACAGGGGTTACTGAAGCTTTCTTT.

This clonotype has ten or more counts. The rearrangement joins TRBV20-1 to TRBJ1-1; 7 nucleotides agree with TRBD1. The CDR3 is 11 amino acids. Trimming cost V 7 bases and J 10 bases; bases outside gene matches: 9. Germline CDR1 is DFQATT and CDR2 is SNEGSKA (reference sequence). In DNA, the CDR3 is TGCAGTGGCATCGGACAGGCGAGAGCTTTCTTT. As protein: CSGIGQARAFF.

The sample holds many counts of this clonotype. The chain has TRBV29-1 and TRBJ1-6; no reliable D call. The CDR3 covers 9 residues. V dropped 5 bases and J dropped 10 bases, with 3 bases sitting between them. Germline V gene data show CDR1 as SQVTM and CDR2 as ANQGSEA. The CDR3 sequence is CSVLSPLHF. The CDR3 DNA reads as TGCAGCGTTCTCTCACCCCTCCACTTT.